These 29 T cell receptor beta chains were sequenced from one sample in a study of long-term antiretroviral therapy in people with HIV. An immunoSEQ assay, version v3.0, was performed at survey level. TCRdb's table, derived via immunoSEQ multiplex PCR, lists solely in-frame clones and lacks some. This sample has under 30,000 clones; around three quarters occur once, and the top ten carry 7.3%. The sequencing here drew on unsorted PBMCs, taken 0.3 years after starting antiretroviral therapy. The receptor set was obtained from a man in his forties with HIV.

The chain employs TRBV7-8 and TRBJ2-7, with 7 bases matching TRBD1. The CDR3 loop spans 16 amino acids. V lost 5 bases, J lost 10 bases, and 20 bases stayed unmatched. In germline, CDR1 is SGHVS, CDR2 FQNEAQ. In DNA, the CDR3 is TGTGCCAGCAGCCTCCCCACCGGGACAGTCATTACGAGACAGTACTTC. Translating it yields CASSLPTGTVITRQYF.

This chain connects TRBV28 to TRBJ1-1; no clear D gene. V was shortened by 5 bases and J by 7 bases, with 20 bases between the two germline ends. Germline loops: CDR1 MDHEN, CDR2 SYDVKM. The CDR3 runs to 15 residues. The CDR3 here is CASSPLGHSTNEAFF. The CDR3 DNA sequence: TGTGCCAGCAGTCCTTTAGGGCACAGTACGAATGAAGCTTTCTTT.

This clone was seen a few times. The chain couples TRBV7-2 to TRBJ1-5; no firm D call. The germline V and J ends were trimmed by 1 base and 2 bases, with 3 bases remaining between them. Germline CDR1 SGHTA, CDR2 FQGNSA. The CDR3 covers 13 residues. CDR3 residues: CASSLVGNQPQHF. Here the CDR3 DNA reads TGTGCCAGCAGCTTAGTCGGCAATCAGCCCCAGCATTTT.

The rearrangement joins TRBV5-4 to TRBJ2-7; 7 positions agree with TRBD2. The length of the CDR3 is 14 residues. The V segment lost 2 bases and the J segment 7 bases; nucleotides outside the gene matches: 9. From germline, CDR1 is SGHNT and CDR2 YYREEE (reference sequence). Written as DNA, the CDR3 is TGTGCCAGCAGCTTAGGGCGGCGGGGGAGGGAGCAGTACTTC. This codes for CASSLGRRGREQYF.

The gene calls are TRBV7-3 and TRBJ1-6, with 7 bases matching TRBD1. CDR1 is SGHTA and CDR2 is FQGTGA in the germline V gene. CDR3 length equals 13 residues. Losses at the gene ends were 5 bases for V and 6 bases for J; bases not matched to a gene: 1. The DNA for the CDR3 is TGTGCCAGCAGCCGACAGGGTAATTCACCCCTCCACTTT. Residues: CASSRQGNSPLHF.

CDR3 DNA: TGTGCCAGCAGCTTAGGAGGCTCTCGGAATTCACCCCTCCACTTT. This gives the protein CASSLGGSRNSPLHF. V and J are TRBV7-9 and TRBJ1-6; D remains unclear. V lost 1 base, J lost 7 bases, and 11 bases lay in between. Per the germline V gene, CDR1 is SEHNR and CDR2 is FQNEAQ (reference sequence). The CDR3 has 15 amino acids.

This chain joins TRBV4-3 and TRBJ1-4; 7 nucleotides agree with TRBD1. The V gene's germline CDR1 is LGHNA and CDR2 YSLEER. This CDR3 contains 15 residues. Trimming removed 4 bases from V and 5 bases from J; junction bases left unmatched: 7. CDR3 bases: TGCGCCAGCAGCCCGTTGGGGACAGAAAATGAAAAACTGTTTTTT. It encodes CASSPLGTENEKLFF.

CDR3 protein: CASSLGPTGSGNTIYF. Written as DNA, the CDR3 is TGTGCCAGCAGCTTAGGACCAACAGGTTCTGGAAACACCATATATTTT. The chain recombines TRBV7-2 with TRBJ1-3; D may be TRBD1 (5 bases). CDR3 size: 16 residues. The germline V gene has CDR1 SGHTA and CDR2 FQGNSA. V was clipped by 1 base and J by 1 base, with 11 bases between them.

The genes are TRBV11-2 and TRBJ2-3; perhaps TRBD2 as D (6 bases). Germline values: CDR1 SGHAT, CDR2 FQNNGV. The CDR3 spans 16 residues. Trimming removed 0 bases from V and 6 bases from J, with 16 bases in between. Here the CDR3 DNA reads TGTGCCAGCAGCTTAGATCCAAGCGGGCCACGTGATACGCAGTATTTT. This encodes CASSLDPSGPRDTQYF.

This clone was seen a few times. The J gene is TRBJ1-5, the V gene TRBV19, with D possibly being TRBD1 (6 bases). V shed 7 bases and J shed 0 bases, with 7 bases lying between them. CDR3 length equals 13 residues. Germline lookup yields CDR1 LNHDA and CDR2 SQIVND (reference sequence). CDR3 sequence: CASTGASNQPQHF. Here the CDR3 DNA reads TGTGCCAGTACAGGGGCTAGCAATCAGCCCCAGCATTTT.

This chain links TRBV7-2 with TRBJ2-7; 10 bases agree with TRBD2. CDR3 length: 15 amino acids. The V segment lost 8 bases and the J segment 4 bases; nucleotides outside the gene matches: 11. The germline gives CDR1 SGHTA, CDR2 FQGNSA. The CDR3 spells CASCLRLAGSYEQYF. The CDR3 DNA sequence: TGTGCCAGCTGCCTAAGACTAGCGGGTTCTTACGAGCAGTACTTC. The whole variable domain, filled in from reference TRBV7-2 and TRBJ2-7, reads GAGVSQSPSNKVTEKGKDVELRCDPISGHTALYWYRQSLGQGLEFLIYFQGNSAPDKSGLPSDRFSAERTGGSVSTLTIQRTQQEDSAVYLCASCLRLAGSYEQYFGPGTRLTVT.

The V gene is TRBV6-6, the J gene TRBJ1-1; D may be TRBD1 (6 bases). CDR1 MNHNY and CDR2 SVGAGI come from the germline V gene (reference sequence). The length of the CDR3 is 16 residues. The V end lost 0 bases, the J end lost 6 bases, and 17 bases lay between the germline ends. CDR3 bases: TGTGCCAGCAGTTACTCTGGGGGGCGCAGGGGCGCTGAAGCTTTCTTT. Encoded protein: CASSYSGGRRGAEAFF.

The chain employs TRBV9 and TRBJ1-3; no reliable D call. V dropped 4 bases and J dropped 4 bases, with 15 bases sitting between them. The V gene's germline CDR1 is SGDLS and CDR2 YYNGEE. The CDR3 is 15 residues long. The CDR3 nucleotides read TGTGCCAGCAGCCCAGGACGAGCTATCGGAAACACCATATATTTT. Translating it yields CASSPGRAIGNTIYF.

The chain employs TRBV6-1 and TRBJ2-7; D not certain. Germline V CDR1 and CDR2: MNHNS, SASEGT. This CDR3 has 12 amino acids. V lost 5 bases, J lost 0 bases, and 5 bases lay in between. CDR3 amino acids: CASSFLSYEQYF. Written as DNA, the CDR3 is TGTGCCAGCAGTTTCCTCTCCTACGAGCAGTACTTC.

CDR3 DNA: TGTGCCAGCTTCGCTGCCCCCGACGGCCCGAACACCATATATTTT. Its protein product is CASFAAPDGPNTIYF. The chain has TRBV6-5 and TRBJ1-3; D is unclear. CDR3 length: 15 residues. V was clipped by 8 bases and J by 7 bases, with 21 bases between them. Germline V gene lookup returns CDR1 MNHEY and CDR2 SVGAGI.

The chain recombines TRBV28 with TRBJ2-7; 10 bases agree with TRBD2. Per germline, CDR1 MDHEN and CDR2 SYDVKM. The CDR3 contains 15 residues. V gave up 7 bases and J gave up 5 bases; unmatched junction bases: 11. CDR3 in amino acids: CASMEPSGGVHEQYF. In DNA, the CDR3 is TGTGCCAGCATGGAACCCAGCGGGGGGGTCCACGAGCAGTACTTC.

The chain is built from TRBV5-1 and TRBJ2-3, with 8 bases identical to TRBD2. With 0 bases clipped from V and 1 base from J, the junction kept 1 base outside the gene matches. In germline, CDR1 is SGHRS, CDR2 YFSETQ. The CDR3 contains 15 residues. The CDR3 spells CASSLELAGTDTQYF. CDR3 in DNA: TGCGCCAGCAGCTTGGAACTAGCGGGCACAGATACGCAGTATTTT.

CDR3 loop: CASHRGGPTDTQYF. As DNA, the CDR3 is TGCGCCAGCCACCGGGGGGGTCCCACAGATACGCAGTATTTT. The chain has TRBV5-1 and TRBJ2-3; the match to TRBD2 covers 8 bases. This CDR3 region has 14 residues. CDR1 SGHRS and CDR2 YFSETQ come from the germline V gene. The V and J ends lost 7 bases and 2 bases, in that order; junction bases with no gene match: 6.

CDR3 sequence (DNA): TGTGCCAGCAATCACCAGGGTGTCCCCTACAATGAGCAGTTCTTC. It specifies CASNHQGVPYNEQFF. The J gene is TRBJ2-1, the V gene TRBV25-1; weak D call: TRBD1 (5 bases). The germline CDR1 and CDR2 sequences are MGHDK and SYGVNS. Trimming took 7 bases from V and 2 from J, leaving 15 bases between them. This CDR3 region has 15 residues. The full variable domain, completed using reference TRBV25-1 and TRBJ2-1, is EADIYQTPRYLVIGTGKKITLECSQTMGHDKMYWYQQDPGMELHLIHYSYGVNSTEKGDLSSESTVSRIRTEHFPLTLESARPSHTSQYLCASNHQGVPYNEQFFGPGTRLTVL.

Of note for this clone: The missing conserved phenylalanine or tryptophan at the end of this CDR3 makes a read error likely. The DNA is left out, because the CDR3 cannot be placed on it with certainty; the CDR3 is given as TCRdb lists it. The V and J genes are TRBV28 and TRBJ2-7; the tabulated D call, TRBD2, remains unverified against the DNA. Germline V gene sequence: CDR1 MDHEN, CDR2 SYDVKM. The CDR3 sequence runs 14 residues, both termini included. CDR3: CASSLGGLAGGLSQ.

J is TRBJ2-7 and V is TRBV29-1; D tentatively fits TRBD1 or TRBD2 (5 bases each). Trimming stripped 6 bases from V and 0 bases from J, with 12 bases between. The CDR3 length is 13 residues. CDR1 and CDR2 from the germline V gene are SQVTM and ANQGSEA. The CDR3 loop is CSVGDRLSYEQYF. For the CDR3, the DNA is TGCAGCGTGGGGGACCGCCTCTCCTACGAGCAGTACTTC.

In this sample, this clone turned up a few times. The chain links TRBV10-3 to TRBJ1-2; no clear D gene. Trimming removed 5 bases from V and 3 bases from J, with 13 bases in between. The CDR3 consists of 14 residues. Germline-derived CDR1 and CDR2 are ENHRY and SYGVKD. The DNA of the CDR3 is TGTGCCATCAGTAGTAGGACTTATTACTATGGCTACACCTTC. This encodes CAISSRTYYYGYTF.

The genes are TRBV7-2 and TRBJ2-3; D is unclear. This CDR3 is 14 amino acids long. V lost 1 base to trimming and J lost 2 bases, with 7 bases between them. Germline CDR1 is SGHTA and CDR2 is FQGNSA. CDR3 coding DNA: TGTGCCAGCAGCTTAGTTGACGACACAGATACGCAGTATTTT. Translated: CASSLVDDTDTQYF. Combining the CDR3 with reference TRBV7-2 and TRBJ2-3 gives the whole variable domain GAGVSQSPSNKVTEKGKDVELRCDPISGHTALYWYRQSLGQGLEFLIYFQGNSAPDKSGLPSDRFSAERTGGSVSTLTIQRTQQEDSAVYLCASSLVDDTDTQYFGPGTRLTVL.

The chain is built from TRBV7-9 and TRBJ2-7, with TRBD1 as a possible D gene (5 bases). CDR1 and CDR2 from the germline V gene are SEHNR and FQNEAQ (reference sequence). V lost 1 base to trimming and J lost 2 bases, with 15 bases between them. The CDR3 totals 16 residues. Written as DNA, the CDR3 is TGTGCCAGCAGCTTAGAAGGGGCCCCCCACGCCTACGAGCAGTACTTC. Its protein product is CASSLEGAPHAYEQYF.

The J gene is TRBJ1-5, the V gene TRBV19; D gene uncertain. The CDR3 sequence is 14 residues long. V lost 3 bases and J lost 0, with 6 bases in between. CDR1 and CDR2 (germline): LNHDA, SQIVND (reference sequence). This chain's CDR3 is CASSMPHSNQPQHF. CDR3 coding DNA: TGTGCCAGTAGTATGCCACATAGCAATCAGCCCCAGCATTTT.

This clone was recorded a few times. This chain joins TRBV2 and TRBJ1-5, with 9 bases identical to TRBD1. Germline V lookup: CDR1 SNHLY, CDR2 FYNNEI. The junction had 9 bases not matched to a gene; V was cut back by 6 bases and J by 3 bases. CDR3 length: 16 amino acids. The CDR3 protein is CASSLQGALLNQPQHF. DNA of the CDR3: TGTGCCAGCAGCTTACAGGGGGCACTACTCAATCAGCCCCAGCATTTT.

The chain links TRBV7-2 to TRBJ2-7, with 9 bases matching TRBD2. From germline, CDR1 is SGHTA and CDR2 FQGNSA. The CDR3 covers 16 residues. J lost 6 bases, V lost 7 bases, and 16 bases had no gene match. The CDR3 nucleotides read TGTGCCAGCAAAGGGGCAGTAGCGGGAGTATCCACCGAGCAGTACTTC. Translation gives CASKGAVAGVSTEQYF.

There are a few counts of this clone. The CDR3 spells CASSTAAGEWNNEQFF. DNA of the CDR3: TGTGCCAGCAGTACCGCAGCGGGGGAGTGGAACAATGAGCAGTTCTTC. The chain couples TRBV27 to TRBJ2-1; 8 bases line up with TRBD2. After removal of 5 bases from V and 5 bases from J, the junction contained 11 bases not matched to a gene. Germline assignment: CDR1 MNHEY and CDR2 SMNVEV (reference sequence). The CDR3 extends over 16 amino acids.

This chain uses TRBV2 with TRBJ2-7; weak D call: TRBD2 (6 bases). V gave up 6 bases and J gave up 2 bases, with 8 bases separating them. The CDR3 runs to 12 residues. CDR1 is SNHLY, CDR2 FYNNEI, per germline. The CDR3 loop reads CASRGEAYEQYF. The CDR3 bases are TGTGCCAGCAGGGGGGAGGCCTACGAGCAGTACTTC.